A single sample is the source of the 9 T cell receptor beta chains below, sequenced in a study of cytomegalovirus exposure and HLA in healthy donors. Clones were sequenced by immunoSEQ multiplex PCR, and TCRdb holds only the in-frame ones, with some missing. The sample consists of 150,000 to 160,000 clones, about 88% of them appearing once. Sequenced sample: PBMCs. All receptors come from a man between 18 and 35 years old in good health and CMV-seropositive.

The table lists this clone with a few counts. The sample has other DNA sequences that encode this CDR3 too. The genes are TRBV7-2 and TRBJ1-4, with 7 bases aligning to TRBD1. The CDR3 covers 14 residues. V shed 1 base, J shed 7 bases, and the junction held 3 bases outside the gene matches. Germline CDR1 SGHTA, CDR2 FQGNSA. This CDR3 is CASSLGQGGEKLFF. The CDR3 bases are TGTGCCAGCAGCTTAGGACAGGGAGGTGAAAAACTGTTTTTT.

The chain employs TRBV10-2 and TRBJ1-3, with D tentatively TRBD1 (5 bases). The CDR3 spans 15 residues. Germline V gives CDR1 WSHSY, CDR2 SAAADI. Trimming left V 3 bases short and J 0 bases short, with 9 bases between. CDR3: CASSDRASSGNTIYF. CDR3 coding DNA: TGCGCCAGCAGTGACAGGGCGAGCTCTGGAAACACCATATATTTT.

The count of this clone is one. V and J are TRBV29-1 and TRBJ2-7; 10 bases align to TRBD1. CDR1 and CDR2 (germline): SQVTM, ANQGSEA. This CDR3 has 16 residues. V was pared by 2 bases and J by 2 bases, with 9 bases of the junction left unmatched. The CDR3 region has the DNA TGCAGCGTTGAACCTAGGGCGGGACAGGGGACCTACGAGCAGTACTTC. Translation: CSVEPRAGQGTYEQYF.

The chain joins TRBV19 to TRBJ2-5; the D gene is possibly TRBD2 (7 bases). CDR3 size: 13 residues. The V and J ends lost 7 bases and 4 bases respectively, with 13 bases between them. Germline CDR1 LNHDA, CDR2 SQIVND (reference sequence). The CDR3 sequence is CASTRGGGETQYF. The CDR3 DNA is TGTGCCAGTACTAGGGGGGGAGGAGAGACCCAGTACTTC.

The chain employs TRBV6-5 and TRBJ1-3; no clear D gene. V was cut by 6 bases and J by 1 base, with 10 bases left in between. The CDR3 length is 14 residues. Germline assignment: CDR1 MNHEY and CDR2 SVGAGI. CDR3 protein: CASRGGRSGNTIYF. The CDR3, as DNA: TGTGCCAGCAGGGGAGGACGTTCTGGAAACACCATATATTTT.

This chain joins TRBV21-1 and TRBJ2-7; the table assigns TRBD1, which was not confirmed against the DNA. TRBV21-1 is classified as a pseudogene. This CDR3 contains 12 residues. The CDR3, as DNA: TGTGCCAGCATTCGGACAGCCTCCGAGCAGTACTTC. Its translation: CASIRTASEQYF.

V gene TRBV7-6 combines with J gene TRBJ2-7; 10 bases are shared with TRBD1. In germline, CDR1 is SGHVS, CDR2 FNYEAQ. The CDR3 loop spans 15 amino acids. V was pared by 6 bases and J by 5 bases, with 10 bases of the junction left unmatched. CDR3 protein: CASSYRQGAKDEQYF. The DNA of the CDR3 is TGTGCCAGCAGTTATAGACAGGGGGCGAAAGACGAGCAGTACTTC. Together with reference TRBV7-6 and TRBJ2-7, the CDR3 gives the full variable domain: GAGVSQSPRYKVTKRGQDVALRCDPISGHVSLYWYRQALGQGPEFLTYFNYEAQQDKSGLPNDRFSAERPEGSISTLTIQRTEQRDSAMYRCASSYRQGAKDEQYFGPGTRLTVT.

V usage is TRBV7-3 and J usage is TRBJ2-1; 9 bases map to TRBD1. V shed 5 bases, J shed 4 bases, and the junction held 3 bases outside the gene matches. Germline V gives CDR1 SGHTA, CDR2 FQGTGA. The CDR3 has 14 residues. The CDR3 sequence is CASSPGTGYNEQFF. The CDR3 DNA is TGTGCCAGCAGCCCTGGGACAGGGTACAATGAGCAGTTCTTC.

V and J are TRBV7-2 and TRBJ1-3; D is possibly TRBD1 (5 bases). The CDR3 runs to 17 residues. Trimming cost V 2 bases and J 0 bases, with 14 bases left between them. Germline V gene sequence: CDR1 SGHTA, CDR2 FQGNSA. The CDR3 nucleotides read TGTGCCAGCAGCTTAATCTCTGCCAGGGCCTCTGGAAACACCATATATTTT. Translation: CASSLISARASGNTIYF.